The rows below give T cell receptor beta chains drawn from one sample of a study of beta chain features in type 1 diabetes. Generated by immunoSEQ multiplex PCR, the TCRdb table keeps only in-frame clones and is missing some. The sample includes over 120,000 clones, roughly an eighth seen only once; the top ten take 1.3%. Sequencing was done on a sample of central memory CD4+ T cells from blood. Receptors originate from a man aged 18 to 29 with type 1 diabetes. CDR3s include the opening cysteine and the closing phenylalanine or tryptophan. D genes are given only for firm matches. The size of a clone is reported for some rows only, either as once, few or many, or as a class for expanded clones.

v_call	clone_size	j_call	d_call	cdr3_length	cdr3_nt	cdr3_aa
TRBV10-3	many	TRBJ2-3	NA	12	TGTGCCATCAGTGAGTCGGGGAATACGCAGTATTTT	CAISESGNTQYF
TRBV29-1	many	TRBJ1-1	TRBD1	14	TGCAGCGGGAGACAGGGGCCTGGGAACACTGAAGCTTTCTTT	CSGRQGPGNTEAFF
TRBV5-4	NA	TRBJ1-2	NA	13	TGTGCCAGCAGCTTGCAGATACCTCGCGGCTACACCTTC	CASSLQIPRGYTF
TRBV4-1	few	TRBJ1-2	TRBD1	16	TGCGCCAGCAGCCAAGCCCGGACAGGATCTAACTATGGCTACACCTTC	CASSQARTGSNYGYTF
TRBV7-2	many	TRBJ2-4	NA	14	TGTGCCAGCAGCCTACCGGGACCGGGAAACATTCAGTACTTC	CASSLPGPGNIQYF
TRBV11-1	few	TRBJ2-5	TRBD1	14	TGTGCCAGCAGTAACCGGGACAGGGGAGAGACCCAGTACTTC	CASSNRDRGETQYF
TRBV5-1	few	TRBJ2-3	NA	11	TGCGCCAGCAGCTTGGTCGATACGCAGTATTTT	CASSLVDTQYF
TRBV10-3	NA	TRBJ1-2	NA	13	TGTGCCATCAGTGACGGGAGGGCCTATGGCTACACCTTC	CAISDGRAYGYTF
TRBV4-1	few	TRBJ2-1	NA	16	TGCGCCAGCAGCCAACGTCAGGTGAGCTCCTACAATGAGCAGTTCTTC	CASSQRQVSSYNEQFF
TRBV2	few	TRBJ2-1	NA	12	TGTGCCAGCAGTCGGGGGGGACAGTTTCTTTTCTTC	CASSRGGQFLFF
TRBV6-1	few	TRBJ2-4	NA	14	TGTGCCAGCAGTGAACGTGGAGGGGTGGACATTCAGTACTTC	CASSERGGVDIQYF
TRBV6-5	few	TRBJ1-1	NA	12	TGTGCCAGCATTAAACGAAACGGGGGTGCTTTCTTT	CASIKRNGGAFF
TRBV29-1	few	TRBJ2-7	NA	12	TGCAGCGTCGGGATACCCTCCTACGAGCAGTACTTC	CSVGIPSYEQYF
TRBV29-1	few	TRBJ2-2	NA	14	TGCAGCGTGCAGGGGCCACGAAACACCGGGGAGCTGTTTTTT	CSVQGPRNTGELFF
TRBV18	NA	TRBJ1-5	NA	14	TGTGCCAGCTCACCACAGGGGAGCAATCAGCCCCAGCATTTT	CASSPQGSNQPQHF
TRBV5-6	NA	TRBJ1-1	NA	14	TGTGCCAGCAGCTTTCAGGGCTGGGTAGCTGAAGCTTTCTTT	CASSFQGWVAEAFF
TRBV5-5	NA	TRBJ1-5	NA	14	TGTGCCAGCAGCCTAATGGGTGGGGATCAGCCCCAGCATTTT	CASSLMGGDQPQHF
TRBV18	NA	TRBJ2-2	TRBD2	16	TGTGCCAGCTCACCTAGCGGGGGTGCGAACACCGGGGAGCTGTTTTTT	CASSPSGGANTGELFF
TRBV29-1	NA	TRBJ2-5	NA	11	TGCATTGGGCTTGAAGGTCAGACCCAGTACTTC	CIGLEGQTQYF
TRBV5-1	few	TRBJ1-5	NA	15	TGCGCCAGCAGCTTACGGGGAGATAGCAATCAGCCCCAGCATTTT	CASSLRGDSNQPQHF
TRBV25-1	NA	TRBJ1-4	NA	13	TGTGCCAGCCGGAGGGGGGAGGGCGAAAAACTGTTTTTT	CASRRGEGEKLFF
TRBV28	NA	TRBJ1-1	TRBD1	14	TGTGCCAGCAGTCCTTTTACCGGGACAGCAGAAGCTTTCTTT	CASSPFTGTAEAFF
TRBV19	few	TRBJ1-6	NA	14	TGTGCCAGTAGTATATCGTGGTCTAATTCACCCCTCCACTTT	CASSISWSNSPLHF
TRBV30	NA	TRBJ1-2	NA	15	TGTGCCTGGGACCGCTCACGGGGGCATCACTATGGCTACACCTTC	CAWDRSRGHHYGYTF
TRBV15	few	TRBJ1-1	TRBD1	15	TGTGCCACCAGCAGGGTCAGGGGGCTGGACACTGAAGCTTTCTTT	CATSRVRGLDTEAFF
TRBV6-5	few	TRBJ1-6	NA	14	TGTGCCAGCAGTCACGGGACTGAAGATTCACCCCTCCACTTT	CASSHGTEDSPLHF
TRBV7-2	NA	TRBJ2-7	NA	16	TGTGCCAGCAGCTTAGAGGTTCCCCAAGCGTCCTACGAGCAGTACTTC	CASSLEVPQASYEQYF
TRBV18	few	TRBJ1-1	NA	14	TGTGCCAGCTCACCACCTTCAGGGGTTACTGAAGCTTTCTTT	CASSPPSGVTEAFF
TRBV13	NA	TRBJ1-2	NA	13	TGTGCCAGCAGCTTAAGCAAGACCTATGGCTACACCTTC	CASSLSKTYGYTF
TRBV7-2	NA	TRBJ1-2	TRBD1	15	TGTGCCAGCAGCTCAGGGGGGCCCCTGAGGGATGGCTACACCTTC	CASSSGGPLRDGYTF
TRBV11-2	NA	TRBJ2-1	TRBD2	19	TGTGCCAGCAGCCCCCGCACTAGCGGGGGCAGGCCTGTCGACAATGAGCAGTTCTTC	CASSPRTSGGRPVDNEQFF
TRBV7-9	few	TRBJ2-2	TRBD1	14	TGTGCCAGCAGCCGACAGGGAATGTCCGGGGAGCTGTTTTTT	CASSRQGMSGELFF
TRBV7-9	few	TRBJ2-7	TRBD1	13	TGTGCCAGCAGCCGGACAGGGTCGCACGAGCAGTACTTC	CASSRTGSHEQYF
TRBV29-1	few	TRBJ2-1	NA	10	TGCAGCGGATTCCTTGATGAGCAGTTCTTC	CSGFLDEQFF
TRBV18	few	TRBJ1-1	NA	15	TGTGCCAGCTCACCCAAATCCGAGACAGATTCTGAAGCTTTCTTT	CASSPKSETDSEAFF
TRBV27	NA	TRBJ1-5	NA	12	TGTGCCAGCAGGTCAGGCAATCAGCCCCAGCATTTT	CASRSGNQPQHF
TRBV6-5	few	TRBJ2-7	NA	12	TGTGCCAGCACCGACAACTCCTACGAGCAGTACTTC	CASTDNSYEQYF
TRBV7-3	NA	TRBJ2-5	NA	13	TGTGCCAGCAGCTTAGGACAAAAAGAGACCCAGTACTTC	CASSLGQKETQYF
TRBV30	NA	TRBJ1-1	TRBD1	17	TGTGCCTGGACCTTACCGCCCGACAGGGGGCATTCCACTGAAGCTTTCTTT	CAWTLPPDRGHSTEAFF
TRBV6-5	NA	TRBJ1-2	NA	14	TGTGCCAGCAGTTACTCGACAAGGGAGTCTGGCTACACCTTC	CASSYSTRESGYTF
TRBV7-9	NA	TRBJ2-2	NA	12	TGTGCCAGCAGCCCTAGATCGGGGGAGCTGTTTTTT	CASSPRSGELFF
TRBV7-6	many	TRBJ2-1	NA	16	TGTGCCAGCAGCCTGAGTCCCTCCGCCTCCTACAATGAGCAGTTCTTC	CASSLSPSASYNEQFF
TRBV2	few	TRBJ1-1	NA	17	TGTGCCAGCAGTTTACGCCGGACGGATCTCATGAACACTGAAGCTTTCTTT	CASSLRRTDLMNTEAFF
TRBV14	NA	TRBJ2-7	TRBD1	14	TGTGCCAGCAGCTACCGGGACAGGGTGGATGAGCAGTACTTC	CASSYRDRVDEQYF
TRBV2	many	TRBJ1-2	NA	13	TGTGCCAGCAGTGAGGGGAACAGGGTCGGCTACACCTTC	CASSEGNRVGYTF
TRBV28	many	TRBJ2-1	NA	14	TGTGCCAGCAGTTTATTATGGGGTTACAATGAGCAGTTCTTC	CASSLLWGYNEQFF
TRBV29-1	NA	TRBJ1-2	NA	16	TGCAGCGTTGACTCCTCTCCCCGGGGGGGGCAAAGTGGCTACACCTTC	CSVDSSPRGGQSGYTF